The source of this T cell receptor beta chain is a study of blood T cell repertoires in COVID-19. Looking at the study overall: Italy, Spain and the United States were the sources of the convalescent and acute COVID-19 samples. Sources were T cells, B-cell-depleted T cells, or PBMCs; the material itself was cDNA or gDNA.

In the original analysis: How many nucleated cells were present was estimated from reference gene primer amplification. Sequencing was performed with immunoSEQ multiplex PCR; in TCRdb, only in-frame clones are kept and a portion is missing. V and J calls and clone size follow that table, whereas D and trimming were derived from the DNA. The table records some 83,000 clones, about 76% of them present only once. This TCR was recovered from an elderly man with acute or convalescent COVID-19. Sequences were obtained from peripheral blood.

This CDR3 reads CASSSGQGALLNQPQHF. CDR3 bases: TGTGCCAGCAGCTCGGGACAGGGAGCGCTCCTCAATCAGCCCCAGCATTTT. The chain joins TRBV7-2 to TRBJ1-5; 9 nucleotides match TRBD1. There are 17 residues in the CDR3. Germline values: CDR1 SGHTA, CDR2 FQGNSA. V gave up 4 bases and J gave up 3 bases; unmatched junction bases: 10.